The clone carrying this TCR beta chain occurred a few times. Amplified regions were TCR beta CDR3 sequences from RNA transcripts. The HTBI primer set drove a first-round RT-PCR of the TCR CDR3. A single record per CDR3 protein comes from TCRdb applying MiXCR to the multiplex PCR reads. The data show under 350,000 distinct CDR3 sequences, over 15% seen once. Deletions cut 1 base from V and 11 bases from J, with 11 bases between. Looked up from germline, CDR1 is LGHDT and CDR2 is YNNKEL (reference sequence). The CDR3 totals 12 residues. The record originates from a study of T cells in Graves' hyperthyroidism and ophthalmopathy.

Sequenced sample: blood. This TCR came from a woman aged 50 to 65 with Graves' hyperthyroidism. The V gene is TRBV3-1, the J gene TRBJ2-5, with unresolved D. The CDR3 reads CASSQGLERQYF. Written as DNA, the CDR3 is TGTGCCAGCAGCCAAGGCCTAGAGAGGCAGTACTTC.